Following are 22 T cell receptor beta chains from one sample sequenced in a study of blood T cells in healthy people across ages (dated by TCRdb to between 2014 and 2017). The protocol used for the library was 5' RACE. The run used an Illumina HiSeq 2500. A second PCR of about 7 to 12 cycles was run with a J-beta primer mix and a sample-barcoded 5' primer. The raw public data were reprocessed by TCRdb itself: fastp quality trimming at Q25, MiXCR clonotype calling, in-frame beta chains only. Under each unique CDR3 protein, matching rows form one entry showing the most common genes and DNA. In all, the sample holds 920,000 or so distinct CDR3 sequences, and under 45% of those were seen once. The ten largest clones capture 15% to 20% of the sample. Sequenced input: blood. The receptor source for this set is an older woman in good health.

The chain combines TRBV20-1 with TRBJ2-7; 8 bases align to TRBD2. Germline lookup yields CDR1 DFQATT and CDR2 SNEGSKA (reference sequence). The CDR3 loop spans 13 amino acids. The junction had 3 bases not matched to a gene; V was cut back by 3 bases and J by 2 bases. CDR3 nucleotide sequence: TGCAGTGCTAGCCCGGGAGGGGCCTACGAGCAGTACTTC. This sequence encodes CSASPGGAYEQYF.

This sequence joins TRBV10-3 and TRBJ2-1; 7 bases map to TRBD1. The CDR3 runs to 20 residues. The V and J ends lost 3 bases and 5 bases, in that order; junction bases with no gene match: 22. The germline CDR1 and CDR2 sequences are ENHRY and SYGVKD. The CDR3 sequence: CAISELGQVFGAVGDNEQFF. DNA of the CDR3: TGTGCCATCAGTGAACTTGGACAGGTCTTTGGGGCTGTGGGGGACAATGAGCAGTTCTTC.

This clonotype was counted at least ten times. The CDR3 DNA is TGCAGTGCCCCCCTTGTGGGGCCGGGTGAGCAGTTCTTC. It codes for CSAPLVGPGEQFF. The genes are TRBV20-1 and TRBJ2-1, with a tentative D call TRBD1 (5 bases). The CDR3 extends over 13 amino acids. The V and J ends lost 6 bases and 9 bases respectively, with 18 bases between them. CDR1 is DFQATT and CDR2 is SNEGSKA in the germline V gene (reference sequence).

The gene calls are TRBV5-1 and TRBJ2-1; D possibly corresponds to TRBD2 (6 bases). The CDR3 totals 16 residues. Germline V gene data show CDR1 as SGHRS and CDR2 as YFSETQ. The ends were cut back, 9 bases at V and 8 bases at J, with 27 bases in the middle. The CDR3 loop reads CATKLAGVVSKDEQFF. The DNA for the CDR3 is TGCGCCACCAAACTAGCCGGAGTCGTTTCGAAGGATGAGCAGTTCTTC.

The chain uses TRBV6-7 and TRBJ1-5; D uncertain. TRBV6-7 is reported as an ORF; its role is uncertain. V dropped 8 bases and J dropped 6 bases, with 26 bases sitting between them. The CDR3 totals 17 residues. CDR3: CASASQQLRPRCQPQHF. CDR3 sequence (DNA): TGTGCCAGCGCGAGCCAGCAGCTACGACCCAGGTGTCAGCCCCAGCATTTT.

CDR3 coding DNA: TGCAGTGCTAGAGCTCCCCACAGAAGCAATCAGCCCCAGCATTTT. Translating gives CSARAPHRSNQPQHF. This sequence joins TRBV20-1 and TRBJ1-5; D is undetermined. The ends were cut back, 1 base at V and 1 base at J, with 11 bases in the middle. Germline V CDR1 and CDR2: DFQATT, SNEGSKA (reference sequence). The CDR3 has 15 amino acids.

This clonotype was observed a handful of times. V gene TRBV7-8 combines with J gene TRBJ2-4; maybe TRBD1 (6 bases). V dropped 1 base and J dropped 1 base, with 11 bases sitting between them. The CDR3 is 16 residues long. CDR1 is SGHVS, CDR2 FQNEAQ, per germline. CDR3 nucleotides: TGTGCCAGCAGCTTAGTACAGGGTCTGGCCAAAAACATTCAGTACTTC. Protein: CASSLVQGLAKNIQYF.

The chain employs TRBV29-1 and TRBJ2-1, with 9 bases matching TRBD2. CDR1 is SQVTM, CDR2 ANQGSEA, per germline. J was trimmed by 8 bases and V by 4 bases; bases with no gene match: 3. CDR3 length: 12 amino acids. This chain's CDR3 is CSVAPSGDEQFF. In DNA, the CDR3 is TGCAGCGTTGCTCCTAGCGGGGATGAGCAGTTCTTC.

Only a few counts were recorded for this clonotype. The V call is TRBV5-1, the J call TRBJ1-4; possible D gene TRBD1, 5 bases. The V gene lost 3 bases and the J gene lost 6 bases, with 15 bases spanning the gap. The germline CDR1 and CDR2 sequences are SGHRS and YFSETQ. The length of the CDR3 is 15 residues. This CDR3 reads CASSYSSREDEKLFF. The CDR3 DNA reads as TGCGCCAGCAGCTATTCATCCAGGGAGGATGAAAAACTGTTTTTT.

V is TRBV21-1 and J is TRBJ2-1; TRBD2, the D gene given by the table, was not confirmed from the DNA. TRBV21-1 is listed as a pseudogene. The CDR3 is 16 amino acids. CDR3 sequence (DNA): TGTGCCAGCAGCACCGGACTAGCGGGAGAACACAATGAGCAGTTCTTC. Translated, it gives CASSTGLAGEHNEQFF.

The chain is built from TRBV21-1 and TRBJ2-3; the DNA was not compared with TRBD2, the D call given in the table. TRBV21-1 is an annotated pseudogene. The CDR3 loop spans 17 amino acids. Here the CDR3 reads CASSKGLDERGTDTQYF. The CDR3, as DNA: TGTGCCAGCAGCAAGGGACTGGACGAGCGAGGGACAGATACGCAGTATTTT.

Ten or more counts support this clonotype. This chain joins TRBV7-8 and TRBJ2-4; 14 bases match TRBD2. This CDR3 region has 19 residues. CDR1 is SGHVS, CDR2 FQNEAQ, per germline. The V and J ends lost 5 bases and 1 base, in that order; junction bases with no gene match: 10. CDR3 sequence: CASSGETSGRAVAKNIQYF. The CDR3 bases are TGTGCCAGCAGCGGGGAGACTAGCGGGAGGGCCGTGGCCAAAAACATTCAGTACTTC.

Of note for this clonotype: Just one base apart from a much larger clone, this may be a read error. The V and J genes are TRBV29-1 and TRBJ2-7; 10 positions match TRBD1. CDR1 SQVTM and CDR2 ANQGSEA come from the germline V gene. The CDR3 extends over 12 amino acids. The V gene end was trimmed by 5 bases and the J gene end by 7 bases; junction bases not matched to a gene: 5. The DNA of the CDR3 is TGCAGCGTTAGACAGGGGGCGGGTGAGCAGTACTTC. Translating gives CSVRQGAGEQYF.

The chain joins TRBV11-2 to TRBJ2-7, with 8 positions matching TRBD1. With V trimmed by 2 bases and J by 6 bases, 6 bases remained unmatched. Per the germline V gene, CDR1 is SGHAT and CDR2 is FQNNGV. The CDR3 totals 14 residues. The CDR3 loop reads CASSLRQGQSEQYF. CDR3 sequence (DNA): TGTGCCAGCAGCTTAAGACAGGGGCAATCCGAGCAGTACTTC.

This clonotype was detected a few times. The chain has TRBV6-5 and TRBJ1-2; D may be TRBD1 (5 bases). Germline CDR1 and CDR2: MNHEY and SVGAGI. Trimming took 1 base from V and 2 from J, leaving 14 bases between them. This CDR3 region has 16 residues. The CDR3 spells CASSYLAVGRNYGYTF. In DNA, the CDR3 is TGTGCCAGCAGTTACTTGGCTGTGGGACGGAACTATGGCTACACCTTC.

The rearrangement joins TRBV7-2 to TRBJ1-2; the match to TRBD1 covers 7 bases. Germline V lookup: CDR1 SGHTA, CDR2 FQGNSA. V lost 3 bases, J lost 4 bases, and 2 bases stayed unmatched. The CDR3 runs 13 residues. The CDR3 bases are TGTGCCAGCAGCTTTACAGGGGTCTATGGCTACACCTTC. Its translation: CASSFTGVYGYTF.

V gene TRBV7-8 combines with J gene TRBJ1-5, with D possibly matching TRBD1 (5 bases). The CDR3 length is 14 residues. The V gene's germline CDR1 is SGHVS and CDR2 FQNEAQ. V was trimmed by 1 base and J by 4 bases, leaving 8 bases between them. CDR3 in DNA: TGTGCCAGCAGCTTAGTACAGGCTAATCAGCCCCAGCATTTT. It is translated as CASSLVQANQPQHF.

This clonotype was recorded a few times. The chain combines TRBV9 with TRBJ2-3; no definite D call. V shed 0 bases and J shed 6 bases, with 11 bases lying between them. Germline CDR1 reads SGDLS; CDR2 reads YYNGEE. This CDR3 has 14 amino acids. The chain's CDR3 is CASSVGPEVDTQYF. The CDR3 DNA sequence: TGTGCCAGCAGCGTAGGACCAGAGGTGGATACGCAGTATTTT.

V and J are TRBV3-1 and TRBJ2-3; D gene ambiguous. V was clipped by 4 bases and J by 6 bases, with 8 bases between them. Germline loops: CDR1 LGHDT, CDR2 YNNKEL (reference sequence). The CDR3 runs to 12 residues. Written as DNA, the CDR3 is TGTGCCAGCAGCCTCCATTTGGATACGCAGTATTTT. This translates into CASSLHLDTQYF.

The CDR3 region is CSAARRIASNEQFF. CDR3 nucleotide sequence: TGCAGCGCCGCACGGAGAATCGCAAGCAATGAGCAGTTCTTC. The V call is TRBV29-1, the J call TRBJ2-1; D is unclear. V dropped 7 bases and J dropped 6 bases, with 19 bases sitting between them. The V gene's germline CDR1 is SQVTM and CDR2 ANQGSEA. There are 14 residues in the CDR3.

Notes on this clonotype: This may be a read error, as it is one base from a much larger clone. The CDR3 loop reads CASSLGVGDRAYNEQYF. The CDR3 coding sequence is TGTGCCAGCAGCTTAGGGGTGGGGGACAGGGCCTACAATGAGCAGTACTTC. The chain uses TRBV13 and TRBJ2-7, with 9 bases fitting TRBD1. This CDR3 has 17 amino acids. Trimming removed 0 bases from V and 7 bases from J; junction bases left unmatched: 13. The germline V gene encodes CDR1 PRHDT and CDR2 FYEKMQ (reference sequence).

This clonotype turned up a few times. J is TRBJ2-6 and V is TRBV15; D ambiguous. The CDR3 loop spans 16 amino acids. V lost 0 bases and J 0 bases, leaving 6 bases between the germline ends. The V gene's germline CDR1 is LNHNV and CDR2 YYDKDF (reference sequence). The CDR3: CATSRDLGSGANVLTF. The DNA for the CDR3 is TGTGCCACCAGCAGAGATTTGGGCTCTGGGGCCAACGTCCTGACTTTC.